This T cell receptor (beta chain) was documented in a study of blood T cell repertoires in COVID-19 (dated by TCRdb to the early 2020s). At the level of the whole study: Samples from collaborators originated in the United States, Italy and Spain and spanned both the acute and convalescent phases of COVID-19. The prospective study material was composed of cDNA or gDNA derived from T cells, B-cell-depleted T cells, or PBMCs. The dataset comprised deeply sampled blood TCRbeta repertoires from subjects exposed to, actively infected with, or recovered from COVID-19. A freely available public database, intended as a resource for researchers studying the immune response to SARS-CoV-2, is where the repertoires were released. Samples came from the ongoing ImmuneRACE study (first 160 participants) plus 1,254 subjects from 6 global collaborators. A de-identified subject ID, COVID-19 status, age in years and sex were almost always included in the sample metadata. Where available, HLA class I and class II types were obtained from metadata supplied by the sample provider rather than from assay-based typing. Findings and caveats that apply to the study as a whole: Clinical and demographic metadata were provided uncurated, with the amount varying by source and participant.

TCRbeta CDR3 regions were amplified from genomic DNA using the immunoSEQ Assay, a bias-controlled multiplex PCR. The authors processed their data as follows. The number of nucleated cells in each sample was estimated by amplification of reference gene primers within the assay. Sequence reads were collapsed and filtered to measure the absolute abundance of every unique TCRbeta CDR3 rearrangement. For each sample, productive Simpson clonality was calculated as the square root of Simpson's diversity index over productive rearrangements. TCRdb obtained this table from immuneACCESS and retained in-frame rearrangements with V and J assigned. These tables miss some clones; where compared with another copy, unresolved V genes account for less than half of the shortfall, and the remainder is unexplained. Clone size and the V and J calls come from that table; the DNA yielded D and trimming. The sample data list roughly 180,000 clones, and around 85% of these were observed just once. The leading ten clones occupy about 1.2% of the sample.

For this clone: Its antigen remains unidentified. Base qualities are not recorded, but no much larger clone differs from it by a single base.

CDR1 and CDR2 are drawn from the germline V gene: SNHLY, FYNNEI. The CDR3 contains 15 residues, cysteine and phenylalanine counted. The read is trimmed to its CDR3 DNA, 45 bases read in frame from base 1. Trimming takes 8 bases from V and 6 bases from J, and the germline ends sit 20 bases apart. Another Seattle source contributed samples from volunteer blood donors who had recovered from COVID-19. The collaborating institutions used their own protocols to collect whole blood in K2EDTA tubes. For TCRbeta analysis, collaborator samples were shipped as frozen whole blood, as isolated PBMCs, or as DNA extracted from either sample type.

This receptor was identified in a man aged 55 to 69 who had recovered from COVID-19. The sequencing sample was made of peripheral blood. The sequence links TRBV2 to TRBJ2-1; the D region possibly corresponds to TRBD1 (6 bases align). The CDR3 protein sequence reads: CASVSRTVKGNEQFF. At the DNA level, the sequence is TGTGCCAGCGTTAGTCGGACAGTTAAGGGCAATGAGCAGTTCTTC.